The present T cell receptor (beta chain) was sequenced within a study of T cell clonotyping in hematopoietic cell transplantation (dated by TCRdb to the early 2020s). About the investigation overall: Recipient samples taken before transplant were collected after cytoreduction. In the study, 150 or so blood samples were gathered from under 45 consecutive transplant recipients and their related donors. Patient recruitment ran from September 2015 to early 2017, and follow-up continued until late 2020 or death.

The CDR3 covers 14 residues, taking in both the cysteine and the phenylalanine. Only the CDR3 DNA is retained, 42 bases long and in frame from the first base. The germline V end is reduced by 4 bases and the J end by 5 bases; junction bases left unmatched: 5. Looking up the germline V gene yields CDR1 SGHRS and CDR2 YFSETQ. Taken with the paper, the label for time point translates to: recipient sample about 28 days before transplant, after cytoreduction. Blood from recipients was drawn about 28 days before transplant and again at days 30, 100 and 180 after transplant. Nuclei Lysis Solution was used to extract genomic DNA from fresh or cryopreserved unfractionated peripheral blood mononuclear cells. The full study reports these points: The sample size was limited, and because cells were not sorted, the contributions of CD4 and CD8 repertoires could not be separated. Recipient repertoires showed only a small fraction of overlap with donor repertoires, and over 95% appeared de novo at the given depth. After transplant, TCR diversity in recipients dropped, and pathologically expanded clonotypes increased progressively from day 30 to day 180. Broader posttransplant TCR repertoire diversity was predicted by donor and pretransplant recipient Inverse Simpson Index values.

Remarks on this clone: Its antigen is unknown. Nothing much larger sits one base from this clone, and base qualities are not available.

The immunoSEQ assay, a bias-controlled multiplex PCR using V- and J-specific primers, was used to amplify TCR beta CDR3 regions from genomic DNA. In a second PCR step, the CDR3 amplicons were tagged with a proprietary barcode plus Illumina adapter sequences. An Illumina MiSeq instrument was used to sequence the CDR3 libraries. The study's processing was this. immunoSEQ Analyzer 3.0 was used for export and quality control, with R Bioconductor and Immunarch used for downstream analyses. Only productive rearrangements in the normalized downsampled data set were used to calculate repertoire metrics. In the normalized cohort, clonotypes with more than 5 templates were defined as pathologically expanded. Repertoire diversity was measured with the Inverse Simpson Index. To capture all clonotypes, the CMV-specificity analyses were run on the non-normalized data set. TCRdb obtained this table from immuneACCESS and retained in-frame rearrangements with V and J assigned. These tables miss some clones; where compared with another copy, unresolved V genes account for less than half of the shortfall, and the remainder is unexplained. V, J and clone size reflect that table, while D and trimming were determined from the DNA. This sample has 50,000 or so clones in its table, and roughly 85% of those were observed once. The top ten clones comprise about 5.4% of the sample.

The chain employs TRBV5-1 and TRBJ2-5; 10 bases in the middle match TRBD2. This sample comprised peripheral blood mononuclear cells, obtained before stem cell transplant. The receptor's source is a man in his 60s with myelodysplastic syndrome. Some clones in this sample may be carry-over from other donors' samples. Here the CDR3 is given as CASSPGLAWETQYF. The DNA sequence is TGCGCCAGCAGCCCGGGACTAGCGTGGGAGACCCAGTACTTC.